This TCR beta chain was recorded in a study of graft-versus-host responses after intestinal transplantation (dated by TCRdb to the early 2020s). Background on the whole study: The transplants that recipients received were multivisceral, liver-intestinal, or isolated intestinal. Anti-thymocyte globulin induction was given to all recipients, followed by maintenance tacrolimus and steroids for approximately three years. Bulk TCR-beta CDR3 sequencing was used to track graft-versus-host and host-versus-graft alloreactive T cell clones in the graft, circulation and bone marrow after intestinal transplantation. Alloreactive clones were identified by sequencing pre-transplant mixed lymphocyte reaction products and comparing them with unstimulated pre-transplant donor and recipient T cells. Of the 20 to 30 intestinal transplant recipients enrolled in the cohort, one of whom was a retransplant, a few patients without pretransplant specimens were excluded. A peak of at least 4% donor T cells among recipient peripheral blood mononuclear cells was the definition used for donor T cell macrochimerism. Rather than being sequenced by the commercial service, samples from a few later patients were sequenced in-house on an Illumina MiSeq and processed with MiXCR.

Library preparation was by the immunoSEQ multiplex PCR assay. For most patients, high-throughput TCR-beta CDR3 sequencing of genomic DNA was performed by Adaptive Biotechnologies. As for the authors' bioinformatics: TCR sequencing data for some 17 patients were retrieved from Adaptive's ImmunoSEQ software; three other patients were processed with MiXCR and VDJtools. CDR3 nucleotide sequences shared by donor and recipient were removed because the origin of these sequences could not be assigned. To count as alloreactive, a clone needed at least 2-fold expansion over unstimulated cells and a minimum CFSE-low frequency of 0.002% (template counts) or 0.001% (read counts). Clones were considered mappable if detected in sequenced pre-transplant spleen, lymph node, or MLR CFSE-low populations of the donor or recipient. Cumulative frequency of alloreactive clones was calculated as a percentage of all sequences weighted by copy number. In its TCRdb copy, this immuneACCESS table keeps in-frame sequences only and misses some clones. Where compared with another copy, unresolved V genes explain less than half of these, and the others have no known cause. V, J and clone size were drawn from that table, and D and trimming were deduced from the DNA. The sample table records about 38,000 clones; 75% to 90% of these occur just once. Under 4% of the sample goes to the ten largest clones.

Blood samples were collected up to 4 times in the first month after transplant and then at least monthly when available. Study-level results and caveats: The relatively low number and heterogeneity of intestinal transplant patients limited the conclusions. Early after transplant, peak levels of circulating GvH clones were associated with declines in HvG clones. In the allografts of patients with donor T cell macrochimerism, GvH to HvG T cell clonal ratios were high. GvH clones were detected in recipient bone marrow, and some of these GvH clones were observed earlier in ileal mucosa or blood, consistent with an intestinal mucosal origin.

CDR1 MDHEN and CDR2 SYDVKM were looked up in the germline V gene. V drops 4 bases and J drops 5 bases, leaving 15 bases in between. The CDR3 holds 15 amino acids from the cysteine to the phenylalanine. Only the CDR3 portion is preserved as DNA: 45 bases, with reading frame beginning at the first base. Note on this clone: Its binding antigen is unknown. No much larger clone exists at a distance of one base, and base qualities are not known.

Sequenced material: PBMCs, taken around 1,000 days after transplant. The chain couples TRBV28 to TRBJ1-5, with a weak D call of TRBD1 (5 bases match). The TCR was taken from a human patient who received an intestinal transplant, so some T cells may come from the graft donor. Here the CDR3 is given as CASSSRDSLYQPQHF. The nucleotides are TGTGCCAGCAGTTCGCGAGACAGCTTGTATCAGCCCCAGCATTTT.